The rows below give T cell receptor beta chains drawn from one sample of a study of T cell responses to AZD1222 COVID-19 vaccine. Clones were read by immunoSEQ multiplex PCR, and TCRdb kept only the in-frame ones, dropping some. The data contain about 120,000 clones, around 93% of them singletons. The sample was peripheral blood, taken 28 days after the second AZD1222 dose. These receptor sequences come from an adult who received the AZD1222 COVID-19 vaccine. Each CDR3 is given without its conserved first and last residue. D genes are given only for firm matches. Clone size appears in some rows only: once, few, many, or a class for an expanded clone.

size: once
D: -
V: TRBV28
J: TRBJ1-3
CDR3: ASSSWGLGTRPLSGNTIY

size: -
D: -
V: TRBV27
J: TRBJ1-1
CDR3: ASSFWRQTEAF

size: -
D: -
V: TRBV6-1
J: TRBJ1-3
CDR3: ASSEALGNTIY

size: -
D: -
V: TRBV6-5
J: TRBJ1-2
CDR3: ASSFRDVGGYT

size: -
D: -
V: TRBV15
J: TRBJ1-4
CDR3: ATSREPSFGGNEKLF

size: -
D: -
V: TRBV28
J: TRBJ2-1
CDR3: ASSPSIYNEQF

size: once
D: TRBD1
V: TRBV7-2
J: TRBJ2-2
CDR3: ASSLASGQGATGELF

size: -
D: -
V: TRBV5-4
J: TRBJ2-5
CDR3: ASSLAGGIQETQY

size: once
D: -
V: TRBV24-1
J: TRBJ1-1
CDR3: ATRSGGSAEAF

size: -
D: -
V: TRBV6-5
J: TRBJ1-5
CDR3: ASSSRGGLGNQPQH

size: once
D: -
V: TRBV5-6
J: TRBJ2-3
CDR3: ASSLSSTDTQY

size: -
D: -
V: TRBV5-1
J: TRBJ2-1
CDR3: ASSLDGRAGLRGEQF

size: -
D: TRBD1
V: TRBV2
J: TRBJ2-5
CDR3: ASSRDRNTVTQY

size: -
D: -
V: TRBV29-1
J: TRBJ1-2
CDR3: SVQAGTEGYT

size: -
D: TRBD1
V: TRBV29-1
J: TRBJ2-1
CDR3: SVSGTGSYNEQF

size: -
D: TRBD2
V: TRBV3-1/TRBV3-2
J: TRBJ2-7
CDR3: ASSPRPSGGAYEQY

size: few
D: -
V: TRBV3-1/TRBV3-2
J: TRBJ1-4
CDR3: ASSQNGPNEKLF

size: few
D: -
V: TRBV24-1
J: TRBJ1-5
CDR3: ATSDRRKSNQPQH

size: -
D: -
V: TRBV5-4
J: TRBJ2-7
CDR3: ASRPQGGSYEQY

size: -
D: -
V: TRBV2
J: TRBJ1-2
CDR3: ASSEMRQETMAGT

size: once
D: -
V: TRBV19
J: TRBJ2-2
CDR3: ASSIMYGGKYTGELF

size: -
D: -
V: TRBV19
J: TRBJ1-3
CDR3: ASTLQSGFGNTIY

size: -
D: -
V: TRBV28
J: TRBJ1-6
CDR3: ASTLQGLGNSPLH

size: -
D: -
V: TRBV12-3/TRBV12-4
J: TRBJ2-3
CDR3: ASSRSGDTQY

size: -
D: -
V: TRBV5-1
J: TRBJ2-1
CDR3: ASSLVGNVGNEQF